The 9 T cell receptor beta chains below all came from one sample that was sequenced in a study of CD8+ T cells in alopecia areata. In each case, RNA was isolated and then reverse transcribed into cDNA as the sequencing template. TCRdb's table, derived via immunoSEQ multiplex PCR, lists solely in-frame clones and lacks some. Here the sample spans around 140,000 clones, about 51% being singletons. Here the sequenced sample was CD4+ T cells sorted from blood, taken at week 0. Source of these receptors: a human donor with alopecia areata.

The V gene is TRBV4-1, the J gene TRBJ2-7; no clear D. Trimming took 3 bases from V and 9 from J, leaving 15 bases between them. This CDR3 has 13 residues. Per the germline V gene, CDR1 is MGHRA and CDR2 is YSYEKL. In nucleotides, the CDR3 is TGCGCCAGCAGCCATCCCGGGTTTCAGGCGCAGTACTTC. Translated: CASSHPGFQAQYF.

V is TRBV28 and J is TRBJ1-4; unclear D gene. V dropped 6 bases and J dropped 0 bases, with 5 bases sitting between them. The V gene's germline CDR1 is MDHEN and CDR2 SYDVKM. CDR3 length: 13 residues. CDR3: CASSPATNEKLFF. In nucleotides, the CDR3 is TGTGCCAGCAGCCCGGCAACTAATGAAAAACTGTTTTTT.

The chain recombines TRBV25-1 with TRBJ2-1; D remains ambiguous. The CDR3 has 15 residues. V shed 3 bases and J shed 2 bases, with 11 bases lying between them. CDR1 is MGHDK, CDR2 SYGVNS, per germline. The CDR3 region has the DNA TGTGCCAGCAGTGAGAGTAGGCAAACCTACAATGAGCAGTTCTTC. Translation: CASSESRQTYNEQFF.

This clone has just a few counts. The rearrangement uses TRBV30 and TRBJ1-1; D gene unclear. The CDR3 runs to 14 residues. Trimming took 4 bases from V and 1 from J, leaving 13 bases between them. From germline, CDR1 is GTSNPN and CDR2 SVGIG (reference sequence). The DNA for the CDR3 is TGTGCCTGGAACCTTCCGGCAGGGAACACTGAAGCTTTCTTT. It yields the protein CAWNLPAGNTEAFF.

This clone was counted only a few times. The chain couples TRBV29-1 to TRBJ2-4, with D possibly matching TRBD2 (5 bases). V was clipped by 5 bases and J by 3 bases, with 11 bases between them. The CDR3 runs to 13 residues. Looked up from germline, CDR1 is SQVTM and CDR2 is ANQGSEA. The CDR3, as DNA: TGCAGCGTTAAGGAGGATGGCAAAAACATTCAGTACTTC. Protein sequence: CSVKEDGKNIQYF.

V is TRBV4-1 and J is TRBJ2-7; weak D call: TRBD2 (5 bases). Germline values: CDR1 MGHRA, CDR2 YSYEKL. Trimming pared 0 bases from V and 4 bases from J, leaving 13 bases between. The CDR3 consists of 15 residues. This CDR3 reads CASSQDTASRYEQYF. In nucleotides, the CDR3 is TGCGCCAGCAGCCAAGATACTGCTAGCAGATACGAGCAGTACTTC.

This clone was counted a single time. The chain has TRBV5-1 and TRBJ1-4; no clear D gene. Trimming cost V 0 bases and J 16 bases, with 13 bases left between them. This CDR3 has 12 residues. Looked up from germline, CDR1 is SGHRS and CDR2 is YFSETQ. CDR3 protein: CASSLDGRLPFF. CDR3 coding DNA: TGCGCCAGCAGCTTGGACGGCAGGTTACCGTTTTTT. Drawing the rest from reference TRBV5-1 and TRBJ1-4, the complete variable domain is KAGVTQTPRYLIKTRGQQVTLSCSPISGHRSVSWYQQTPGQGLQFLFEYFSETQRNKGNFPGRFSGRQFSNSRSEMNVSTLELGDSALYLCASSLDGRLPFFGSGTQLSVL.

The chain employs TRBV6-5 and TRBJ2-1, with 8 positions matching TRBD2. V dropped 6 bases and J dropped 2; count of bases not matched to a gene: 6. The CDR3 length is 15 residues. Germline-derived CDR1 and CDR2 are MNHEY and SVGAGI. The CDR3 bases are TGTGCCAGCAGAAGAACTAGCGGAACCTACAATGAGCAGTTCTTC. This sequence encodes CASRRTSGTYNEQFF.

This clone was picked up a small number of times. This chain connects TRBV10-2 to TRBJ1-5; D ambiguous. The V and J ends lost 5 bases and 1 base respectively, with 9 bases between them. The CDR3 is made up of 14 amino acids. Germline-derived CDR1 and CDR2 are WSHSY and SAAADI. The CDR3 DNA reads as TGCGCCAGCAGTCTGGCGGAGAGCAATCAGCCCCAGCATTTT. This encodes CASSLAESNQPQHF.